What follows are 23 T cell receptor beta chains derived from one specimen sequenced in a study of blood T cell repertoires in COVID-19. Using immunoSEQ multiplex PCR, the repertoire was profiled, and TCRdb retains in-frame clones only, with some absent. Of about 300,000 clones in the sample, about four fifths were seen once. The sample comprised peripheral blood. Source of these receptors: a human donor with COVID-19, enrolled during active disease. The donor label of this sample is uncertain.

The chain couples TRBV28 to TRBJ1-5; 10 bases align to TRBD1. V was clipped by 6 bases and J by 7 bases; unmatched bases: 12. CDR1 MDHEN and CDR2 SYDVKM come from the germline V gene. The CDR3 contains 16 residues. Written as DNA, the CDR3 is TGTGCCAGCAGCCTTACACCGACAGGGGGCGGACAGCCCCAGCATTTT. Protein sequence: CASSLTPTGGGQPQHF.

The V call is TRBV6-6, the J call TRBJ2-7; 13 nucleotides agree with TRBD2. V was clipped by 8 bases and J by 4 bases; unmatched bases: 2. This CDR3 has 13 residues. Germline V gene data show CDR1 as MNHNY and CDR2 as SVGAGI (reference sequence). The CDR3 coding sequence is TGTGCCAGCGAGACTAGCGGGAGGTACGAGCAGTACTTC. Residues: CASETSGRYEQYF.

CDR3 residues: CATAGTRGTGELFF. Written as DNA, the CDR3 is TGTGCCACCGCCGGGACTAGGGGCACCGGGGAGCTGTTTTTT. The V call is TRBV24-1, the J call TRBJ2-2; 8 nucleotides line up with TRBD2. Trimming at V came to 9 bases and at J to 4 bases, leaving 6 bases not matched to a gene. The germline V gene has CDR1 KGHDR and CDR2 SFDVKD. The CDR3 runs 14 residues.

The genes are TRBV6-5 and TRBJ2-7, with D unresolved. This CDR3 is 13 amino acids long. Germline V lookup: CDR1 MNHEY, CDR2 SVGAGI. The ends were cut back, 5 bases at V and 1 base at J, with 9 bases in the middle. CDR3 nucleotide sequence: TGTGCCAGCAGTATAGAGCGTTCCTACGAGCAGTACTTC. Residues: CASSIERSYEQYF.

The chain links TRBV5-1 to TRBJ2-7; 9 nucleotides agree with TRBD1. Germline CDR1 and CDR2: SGHRS and YFSETQ. There are 15 residues in the CDR3. V trimming: 3 bases; J trimming: 1 base; junction bases outside the gene matches: 5. CDR3 coding DNA: TGCGCCAGCAGCTCCTTACAGGGGGCGTCCTACGAGCAGTACTTC. It specifies CASSSLQGASYEQYF.

The chain links TRBV5-6 to TRBJ2-2; D is uncertain. CDR3 length: 12 amino acids. Germline CDR1 SGHDT, CDR2 YYEEEE. Between the trimmed V and J ends, which lost 3 bases and 6 bases, there was a span of 6 bases. The CDR3 sequence: CASSWAPGELFF. The CDR3 region has the DNA TGTGCCAGCAGCTGGGCCCCCGGGGAGCTGTTTTTT.

The chain carries TRBV28 and TRBJ2-7; tentatively, D is TRBD1 (5 bases). Germline CDR1 is MDHEN and CDR2 is SYDVKM. CDR3 length equals 12 residues. Deletions cut 6 bases from V and 3 bases from J, with 9 bases between. CDR3 loop: CASSRTYYEQYF. The CDR3 coding sequence is TGTGCCAGCAGCCGGACATACTACGAGCAGTACTTC.

The genes are TRBV28 and TRBJ1-5, with D possibly being TRBD1 (6 bases). Trimming left V 5 bases short and J 7 bases short, with 15 bases between. Germline V gives CDR1 MDHEN, CDR2 SYDVKM. The length of the CDR3 is 14 residues. Here the CDR3 reads CASSLGGAIQPQHF. The CDR3 region has the DNA TGTGCCAGCAGTCTTGGGGGGGCTATCCAGCCCCAGCATTTT.

Turning to this clone: Being one base from a much bigger clone, this may be a read error. J is TRBJ1-1 and V is TRBV5-1; TRBD1 aligns across 11 bases. CDR1 is SGHRS, CDR2 YFSETQ, per germline. This CDR3 is built from 14 residues. V was clipped by 2 bases and J by 6 bases; unmatched bases: 3. CDR3 sequence (DNA): TGCGCCAGCAGCTTAGGACAGGGGGCCTCTGAAGCTTTCTTT. Translating gives CASSLGQGASEAFF.

V usage is TRBV18 and J usage is TRBJ2-7, with no clear D. Per the germline V gene, CDR1 is KGHSH and CDR2 is LQKENI. The CDR3 has 15 residues. V lost 0 bases and J lost 0, with 9 bases in between. CDR3 coding DNA: TGTGCCAGCTCACCACCAATTTCCGGCTCCTACGAGCAGTACTTC. It is translated as CASSPPISGSYEQYF.

This chain links TRBV21-1 with TRBJ1-6. TRBV21-1 is a recognized pseudogene. The CDR3 loop spans 17 amino acids. The CDR3 reads CASSINRRSSYNSPLHF. In DNA form, the CDR3 reads TGTGCCAGCAGCATTAACCGCCGGAGCTCCTATAATTCACCCCTCCACTTT.

CDR3 residues: CASSEMRQTEAFF. The CDR3 nucleotides read TGTGCCAGCAGTGAAATGCGACAGACTGAAGCTTTCTTT. The V gene is TRBV2, the J gene TRBJ1-1; a weak D match, TRBD1 (5 bases). The CDR3 runs to 13 residues. Trimming removed 2 bases at V and 5 bases at J, with 9 bases between. Germline CDR1 reads SNHLY; CDR2 reads FYNNEI. Full variable domain (remainder filled in from reference TRBV2 and TRBJ1-1): EPEVTQTPSHQVTQMGQEVILRCVPISNHLYFYWYRQILGQKVEFLVSFYNNEISEKSEIFDDQFSVERPDGSNFTLKIRSTKLEDSAMYFCASSEMRQTEAFFGQGTRLTVV.

CDR3 in DNA: TGTGCCAGCAGCTTGGGAGTAGCGGGAGACGGCACAGATACGCAGTATTTT. Protein: CASSLGVAGDGTDTQYF. J is TRBJ2-3 and V is TRBV5-4; 9 bases map to TRBD2. Germline-derived CDR1 and CDR2 are SGHNT and YYREEE (reference sequence). The CDR3 loop spans 17 amino acids. The V gene end was trimmed by 0 bases and the J gene end by 1 base; junction bases not matched to a gene: 6. Together with reference TRBV5-4 and TRBJ2-3, the CDR3 gives the full variable domain: ETGVTQSPTHLIKTRGQQVTLRCSSQSGHNTVSWYQQALGQGPQFIFQYYREEENGRGNFPPRFSGLQFPNYSSELNVNALELDDSALYLCASSLGVAGDGTDTQYFGPGTRLTVL.

This chain uses TRBV28 with TRBJ2-6, with D possibly TRBD2 on 6 matching bases. Germline CDR1 reads MDHEN; CDR2 reads SYDVKM. The CDR3 runs 16 residues. Trimming stripped 4 bases from V and 2 bases from J, with 12 bases between. The CDR3: CASSSFGGPGANVLTF. Written as DNA, the CDR3 is TGTGCCAGCAGTTCCTTCGGGGGACCTGGGGCCAACGTCCTGACTTTC. Full variable domain (remainder filled in from reference TRBV28 and TRBJ2-6): DVKVTQSSRYLVKRTGEKVFLECVQDMDHENMFWYRQDPGLGLRLIYFSYDVKMKEKGDIPEGYSVSREKKERFSLILESASTNQTSMYLCASSSFGGPGANVLTFGAGSRLTVL.

This chain links TRBV5-6 with TRBJ1-1; D uncertain. The CDR3 loop spans 14 amino acids. The germline V gene encodes CDR1 SGHDT and CDR2 YYEEEE. Trimming stripped 4 bases from V and 1 base from J, with 11 bases between. CDR3 protein: CASSGTASNTEAFF. The CDR3 region has the DNA TGTGCCAGCAGCGGAACAGCATCGAACACTGAAGCTTTCTTT. The entire variable domain, with the rest obtained from reference TRBV5-6 and TRBJ1-1, is as follows: DAGVTQSPTHLIKTRGQQVTLRCSPKSGHDTVSWYQQALGQGPQFIFQYYEEEERQRGNFPDRFSGHQFPNYSSELNVNALLLGDSALYLCASSGTASNTEAFFGQGTRLTVV.

To note about this clone: The sample holds other DNA sequences that translate to the same CDR3. CDR3 sequence (DNA): TGTGCCAGCAGCAAGGGACTAGCGGGCGGAGAGACCCAGTACTTC. This gives the protein CASSKGLAGGETQYF. The V and J genes are TRBV7-3 and TRBJ2-5; 12 bases are shared with TRBD2. V was clipped by 5 bases and J by 4 bases; unmatched bases: 5. Germline V gene lookup returns CDR1 SGHTA and CDR2 FQGTGA. The CDR3 runs to 15 residues.

CDR3 residues: CASSQLSSGPAYEQYF. The DNA for the CDR3 is TGTGCCAGCAGCCAATTGAGTAGCGGTCCCGCCTACGAGCAGTACTTC. The rearrangement uses TRBV4-2 and TRBJ2-7; D is perhaps TRBD2 (6 bases). Germline-derived CDR1 and CDR2 are LGHNA and YNFKEQ. CDR3 length equals 16 residues. Trimming stripped 2 bases from V and 2 bases from J, with 16 bases between.

This clone was counted ten times or more. The rearrangement uses TRBV6-5 and TRBJ1-1; TRBD1 agrees at 9 bases. Trimming at V came to 5 bases and at J to 5 bases, leaving 9 bases not matched to a gene. The CDR3 has 15 amino acids. Germline V gives CDR1 MNHEY, CDR2 SVGAGI. CDR3 DNA sequence: TGTGCCAGCAGTACACCGACAGGGGGTCGAACTGAAGCTTTCTTT. Amino acids: CASSTPTGGRTEAFF.

The chain has TRBV27 and TRBJ2-7; D gene ambiguous. CDR1 and CDR2 from the germline V gene are MNHEY and SMNVEV (reference sequence). Trimming removed 5 bases from V and 0 bases from J, with 11 bases in between. There are 14 residues in the CDR3. The CDR3 region is CASSPRLSSYEQYF. CDR3 DNA: TGTGCCAGCAGTCCTAGACTCTCCTCCTACGAGCAGTACTTC.

V and J are TRBV6-5 and TRBJ1-5; tentatively, D is TRBD1 (6 bases). V was trimmed by 8 bases and J by 2 bases, leaving 10 bases between them. The germline V gene has CDR1 MNHEY and CDR2 SVGAGI. This CDR3 region has 13 residues. CDR3 residues: CASRTDGNQPQHF. The CDR3 region has the DNA TGTGCCAGCCGGACAGACGGCAATCAGCCCCAGCATTTT.

V and J are TRBV7-2 and TRBJ1-3; possible D gene TRBD1, 6 bases. The CDR3 sequence is 17 residues long. From germline, CDR1 is SGHTA and CDR2 FQGNSA. V was cut by 4 bases and J by 6 bases, with 22 bases left in between. CDR3 nucleotide sequence: TGTGCCAGCAGCTCTAGAGGGGGTCAGGGGCCTGTAAACACCATATATTTT. It codes for CASSSRGGQGPVNTIYF.

In this sample, this clone turned up a few times. The genes are TRBV18 and TRBJ1-2, with D possibly being TRBD1 (5 bases). Per the germline V gene, CDR1 is KGHSH and CDR2 is LQKENI. The germline V and J ends were trimmed by 0 bases and 7 bases, with 9 bases remaining between them. This CDR3 spans 13 amino acids. This CDR3 is CASSPPGGAGYTF. The CDR3, as DNA: TGTGCCAGCTCACCACCCGGGGGTGCTGGCTACACCTTC. Looking up the rest from reference TRBV18 and TRBJ1-2 gives the full variable domain: NAGVMQNPRHLVRRRGQEARLRCSPMKGHSHVYWYRQLPEEGLKFMVYLQKENIIDESGMPKERFSAEFPKEGPSILRIQQVVRGDSAAYFCASSPPGGAGYTFGSGTRLTVV.

The chain has TRBV23-1 and TRBJ2-7; TRBD1 matches at 9 bases. TRBV23-1 is classed as an ORF, of uncertain function. This CDR3 has 16 amino acids. V was clipped by 4 bases and J by 13 bases; unmatched bases: 20. The DNA of the CDR3 is TGCGCCAGCAGTCTTTCTCTTCCCGGGACAGGGTTTTATCCATACTTC. This translates into CASSLSLPGTGFYPYF.